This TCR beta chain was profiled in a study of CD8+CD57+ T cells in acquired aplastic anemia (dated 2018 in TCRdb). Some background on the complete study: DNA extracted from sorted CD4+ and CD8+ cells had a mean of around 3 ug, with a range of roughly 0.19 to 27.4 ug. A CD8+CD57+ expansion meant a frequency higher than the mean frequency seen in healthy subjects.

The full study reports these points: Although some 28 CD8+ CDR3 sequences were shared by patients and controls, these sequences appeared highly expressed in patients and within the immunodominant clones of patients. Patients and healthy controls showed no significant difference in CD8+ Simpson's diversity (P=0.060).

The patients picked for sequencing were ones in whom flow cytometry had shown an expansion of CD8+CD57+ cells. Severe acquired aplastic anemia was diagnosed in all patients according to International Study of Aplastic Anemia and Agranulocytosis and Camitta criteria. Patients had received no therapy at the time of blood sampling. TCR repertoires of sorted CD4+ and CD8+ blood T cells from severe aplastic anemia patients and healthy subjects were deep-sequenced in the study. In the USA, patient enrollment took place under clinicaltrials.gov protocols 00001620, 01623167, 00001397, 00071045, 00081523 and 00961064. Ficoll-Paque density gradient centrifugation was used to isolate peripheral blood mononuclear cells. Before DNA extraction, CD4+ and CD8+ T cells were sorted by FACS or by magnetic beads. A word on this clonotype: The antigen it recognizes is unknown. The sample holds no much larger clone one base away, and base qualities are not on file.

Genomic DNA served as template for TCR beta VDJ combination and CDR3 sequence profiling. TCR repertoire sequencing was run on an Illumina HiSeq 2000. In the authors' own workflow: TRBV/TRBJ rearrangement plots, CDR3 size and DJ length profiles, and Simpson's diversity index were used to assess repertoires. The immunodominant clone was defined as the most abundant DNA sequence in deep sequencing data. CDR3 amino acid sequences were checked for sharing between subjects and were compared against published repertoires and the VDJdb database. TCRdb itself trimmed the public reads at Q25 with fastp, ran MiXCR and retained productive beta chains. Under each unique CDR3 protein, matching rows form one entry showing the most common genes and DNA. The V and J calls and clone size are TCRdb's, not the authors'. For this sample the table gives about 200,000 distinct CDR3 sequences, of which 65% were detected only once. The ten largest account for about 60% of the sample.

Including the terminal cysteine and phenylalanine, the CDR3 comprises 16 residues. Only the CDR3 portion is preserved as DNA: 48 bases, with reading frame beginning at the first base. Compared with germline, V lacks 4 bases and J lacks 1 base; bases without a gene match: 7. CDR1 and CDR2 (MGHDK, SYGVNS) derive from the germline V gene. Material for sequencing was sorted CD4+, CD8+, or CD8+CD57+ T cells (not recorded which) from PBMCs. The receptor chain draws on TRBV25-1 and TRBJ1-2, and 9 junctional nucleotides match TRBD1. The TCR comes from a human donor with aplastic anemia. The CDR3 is CASSGGQGNFNYGYTF. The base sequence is TGTGCCAGCAGTGGGGGACAGGGAAACTTTAACTATGGCTACACCTTC.